The 31 T cell receptor beta chains in this list originate from one sample, sequenced in a study of blood T cell repertoires in COVID-19. Only in-frame clones appear in the TCRdb table, and some are missing; sequencing was by immunoSEQ multiplex PCR. The sample has under 200,000 clones; 70% to 90% are singletons. The sequenced sample was PBMCs or T cells enriched from blood (not recorded which). These receptors all come from a woman between 45 and 65 years old who had recovered from COVID-19.

The chain has TRBV18 and TRBJ1-2, with D unresolved. Trimming took 2 bases from V and 6 from J, leaving 7 bases between them. CDR3 length: 12 residues. Looked up from germline, CDR1 is KGHSH and CDR2 is LQKENI. CDR3 nucleotide sequence: TGTGCCAGCTCACCATTGAGAGATGGCTACACCTTC. Protein product: CASSPLRDGYTF.

The V gene is TRBV6-2 or TRBV6-3, the J gene TRBJ2-3; 9 bases are a match to TRBD2. Germline CDR1 MNHEY, CDR2 SVGEGT. This CDR3 is 14 amino acids long. With V trimmed by 4 bases and J by 4 bases, 3 bases remained unmatched. The CDR3 nucleotides are TGTGCCAGCAGTTGGGGCGGGGGGGCAGATACGCAGTATTTT. It encodes CASSWGGGADTQYF.

The rearrangement uses TRBV5-1 and TRBJ2-3, with 8 nucleotides matching TRBD2. With 5 bases clipped from V and 4 bases from J, the junction kept 6 bases outside the gene matches. From germline, CDR1 is SGHRS and CDR2 YFSETQ. The CDR3 extends over 14 amino acids. The CDR3 loop reads CASSTGTRADTQYF. CDR3 nucleotides: TGCGCCAGCAGTACCGGGACTAGAGCAGATACGCAGTATTTT.

This clone was counted only a few times. The gene calls are TRBV18 and TRBJ1-1; no reliable D call. V was shortened by 8 bases and J by 4 bases, with 17 bases between the two germline ends. CDR3 size: 14 residues. Germline V gene lookup returns CDR1 KGHSH and CDR2 LQKENI. In nucleotides, the CDR3 is TGTGCCAGCGCCACGGAGGCGGGATCCACTGAAGCTTTCTTT. Its protein is CASATEAGSTEAFF. Combining the CDR3 with reference TRBV18 and TRBJ1-1 gives the whole variable domain NAGVMQNPRHLVRRRGQEARLRCSPMKGHSHVYWYRQLPEEGLKFMVYLQKENIIDESGMPKERFSAEFPKEGPSILRIQQVVRGDSAAYFCASATEAGSTEAFFGQGTRLTVV.

This rearrangement joins TRBV5-1 to TRBJ1-2, with no clear D. Between the trimmed V and J ends, which lost 0 bases and 1 base, there was a span of 10 bases. From germline, CDR1 is SGHRS and CDR2 YFSETQ. The CDR3 runs 15 residues. CDR3 in amino acids: CASSLDSMGNYGYTF. The CDR3 DNA is TGCGCCAGCAGCTTGGACAGCATGGGTAACTATGGCTACACCTTC.

The chain links TRBV10-1 to TRBJ1-5; D is possibly TRBD1 (6 bases). CDR1 is WNHNN and CDR2 is SYGVQD in the germline V gene (reference sequence). This CDR3 region has 14 residues. V lost 9 bases to trimming and J lost 4 bases, with 16 bases between them. In DNA, the CDR3 is TGCGCCAGGATAACTACGGACAGTAATCAGCCCCAGCATTTT. This encodes CARITTDSNQPQHF.

The V gene is TRBV5-1, the J gene TRBJ2-1, with D possibly being TRBD1 (5 bases). Germline CDR1 SGHRS, CDR2 YFSETQ. The germline V and J ends were trimmed by 4 bases and 9 bases, with 8 bases remaining between them. This CDR3 comprises 11 residues. The CDR3 sequence is CASSADSEQFF. DNA for the CDR3: TGCGCCAGCAGCGCTGACAGTGAGCAGTTCTTC.

The chain has TRBV3-1 (or the pseudogene TRBV3-2) and TRBJ2-5; 9 bases line up with TRBD2. The CDR3 consists of 19 residues. Germline V gives CDR1 LGHDT, CDR2 YNNKEL (reference sequence). Losses at the gene ends were 0 bases for V and 1 base for J; bases not matched to a gene: 12. The CDR3 protein is CASSQEGKRGAWSQETQYF. The CDR3 DNA is TGTGCCAGCAGCCAAGAGGGGAAGCGGGGGGCCTGGAGCCAAGAGACCCAGTACTTC.

The chain combines TRBV19 with TRBJ2-3; 8 bases map to TRBD1. Germline values: CDR1 LNHDA, CDR2 SQIVND (reference sequence). Germline trimming cut 4 bases from V and 4 bases from J; bases unmatched to any gene: 13. The CDR3 contains 17 residues. CDR3 loop: CASSTAATGQGSDTQYF. In DNA form, the CDR3 reads TGTGCCAGTAGTACGGCCGCGACCGGACAGGGCTCAGATACGCAGTATTTT.

V and J are TRBV18 and TRBJ2-3, with 8 bases that match TRBD2. Looked up from germline, CDR1 is KGHSH and CDR2 is LQKENI. CDR3 length: 14 amino acids. Unmatched junction bases numbered 5, after V lost 0 bases and J lost 9 bases. CDR3 nucleotides: TGTGCCAGCTCACCACCGACTAGCGCCTCCACGCAGTATTTT. This sequence encodes CASSPPTSASTQYF.

The V call is TRBV2, the J call TRBJ2-1, with 9 nucleotides matching TRBD2. The CDR3 consists of 15 residues. CDR1 is SNHLY and CDR2 is FYNNEI in the germline V gene. V lost 4 bases, J lost 9 bases, and 10 bases stayed unmatched. The CDR3 DNA reads TGTGCCAGCAGTGCAGAGCGGGGGGCACGGGGTGAGCAGTTCTTC. Translation gives CASSAERGARGEQFF.

This chain connects TRBV12-3 or TRBV12-4 to TRBJ1-1; D remains unclear. Trimming shortened V by 5 bases and J by 1 base, and 8 bases separated the two germline ends. This CDR3 spans 13 amino acids. In nucleotides, the CDR3 is TGTGCCAGCAGTAAGTCAGGGAACACTGAAGCTTTCTTT. This gives the protein CASSKSGNTEAFF.

The V and J genes are TRBV24-1 and TRBJ2-2, with TRBD1 as a possible D gene (6 bases). Germline loops: CDR1 KGHDR, CDR2 SFDVKD. The CDR3 is made up of 16 amino acids. V lost 3 bases and J lost 4, with 14 bases in between. The CDR3 DNA sequence: TGTGCCACCAGTGATGCGACAGGAAGCGCCACCGGGGAGCTGTTTTTT. This gives the protein CATSDATGSATGELFF.

This chain connects TRBV10-3 to TRBJ1-4, with D possibly TRBD1 on 6 matching bases. Trimming took off 6 bases at V and 6 bases at J, with 14 bases between the two ends. Germline CDR1 is ENHRY and CDR2 is SYGVKD. This CDR3 has 14 residues. The DNA of the CDR3 is TGTGCCATCAGCCCCAGGGGTGTAGATGAAAAACTGTTTTTT. Its translation is CAISPRGVDEKLFF.

V is TRBV11-3 and J is TRBJ2-7; TRBD1 is a possible D gene (6 bases). The germline gives CDR1 SGHNT, CDR2 YENEEA. Trimming shortened V by 0 bases and J by 3 bases, and 15 bases separated the two germline ends. The CDR3 runs to 16 residues. CDR3 sequence (DNA): TGTGCCAGCAGCTTAGAAGGGACACATCCAGGCTACGAGCAGTACTTC. Encoded protein: CASSLEGTHPGYEQYF. The full variable domain, in which reference TRBV11-3 and TRBJ2-7 provide the parts outside the CDR3, is EAGVVQSPRYKIIEKKQPVAFWCNPISGHNTLYWYLQNLGQGPELLIRYENEEAVDDSQLPKDRFSAERLKGVDSTLKIQPAELGDSAVYLCASSLEGTHPGYEQYFGPGTRLTVT.

The CDR3 bases are TGTGCCAGCAGTTACTCGTCAGGGGCCGTCAATGAGCAGTTCTTC. Its translation is CASSYSSGAVNEQFF. J is TRBJ2-1 and V is TRBV6-5; D is perhaps TRBD1 (6 bases). The CDR3 loop spans 15 amino acids. Germline V gene lookup returns CDR1 MNHEY and CDR2 SVGAGI. V lost 0 bases to trimming and J lost 6 bases, with 12 bases between them.

The chain combines TRBV5-4 with TRBJ2-3; 8 nucleotides agree with TRBD2. CDR3 size: 13 residues. Per germline, CDR1 SGHNT and CDR2 YYREEE (reference sequence). With 0 bases clipped from V and 8 bases from J, the junction kept 2 bases outside the gene matches. CDR3 sequence (DNA): TGTGCCAGCAGCTTGGCGGGGGGGAGTACGCAGTATTTT. Its protein product is CASSLAGGSTQYF.

V is TRBV7-3 and J is TRBJ2-6; possible D gene TRBD2, 6 bases. The ends were cut back, 1 base at V and 3 bases at J, with 10 bases in the middle. Germline values: CDR1 SGHTA, CDR2 FQGTGA. The CDR3 loop spans 16 amino acids. The CDR3: CASSLSAGIGANVLTF. The CDR3 region has the DNA TGTGCCAGCAGCTTAAGTGCGGGGATTGGGGCCAACGTCCTGACTTTC.

This chain links TRBV6-5 with TRBJ1-1; tentatively, D is TRBD1 (5 bases). The CDR3 is 14 amino acids. Trimming took off 0 bases at V and 3 bases at J, with 8 bases between the two ends. Germline V lookup: CDR1 MNHEY, CDR2 SVGAGI. CDR3 in DNA: TGTGCCAGCAGTTACTCAGGGGTGGACACTGAAGCTTTCTTT. It is translated as CASSYSGVDTEAFF.

The V gene is TRBV21-1, the J gene TRBJ2-2; the table calls TRBD2, which could not be checked here. TRBV21-1 is listed as a pseudogene. The CDR3 is made up of 18 amino acids. CDR3 nucleotides: TGTGCCAGCAGCAATATTACGAGGGAACAGCGAGGAACCGGGGAGCTGTTTTTT. Translating gives CASSNITREQRGTGELFF.

This chain connects TRBV12-3 or TRBV12-4 to TRBJ1-2; D call uncertain. V was trimmed by 10 bases and J by 7 bases, leaving 19 bases between them. The CDR3 has 13 residues. The CDR3 reads CATDRGTRRGYTF. The DNA for the CDR3 is TGTGCCACCGACCGGGGTACGAGGCGTGGCTACACCTTC.

The chain combines TRBV7-8 with TRBJ1-6, with 8 bases identical to TRBD1. The V segment lost 4 bases and the J segment 6 bases; nucleotides outside the gene matches: 5. The V gene's germline CDR1 is SGHVS and CDR2 FQNEAQ. CDR3 length: 15 residues. The CDR3 DNA sequence: TGTGCCAGCAGCTCAGAGGACAGGGCTAATTCACCCCTCCACTTT. Encoded protein: CASSSEDRANSPLHF.

This sequence joins TRBV6-2 or TRBV6-3 and TRBJ1-2, with 11 bases aligning to TRBD1. This CDR3 contains 15 residues. V lost 6 bases to trimming and J lost 3 bases; unmatched junction nucleotides: 6. Germline values: CDR1 MNHEY, CDR2 SVGEGT. The CDR3: CASRPGTGGDYGYTF. Here the CDR3 DNA reads TGTGCCAGCAGACCTGGGACAGGGGGGGACTATGGCTACACCTTC.

The gene calls are TRBV6-2 or TRBV6-3 and TRBJ2-7; 8 bases are a match to TRBD1. The CDR3 is 17 amino acids. Germline V gives CDR1 MNHEY, CDR2 SVGEGT. With V trimmed by 5 bases and J by 6 bases, 18 bases remained unmatched. Here the CDR3 reads CASSPDRTGSSTGEQYF. The CDR3 coding sequence is TGTGCCAGCAGTCCCGACCGGACAGGGAGTAGTACGGGCGAGCAGTACTTC.

CDR3 nucleotide sequence: TGTGCCAGCAGCCCCCCCAGACGGGGGAATGGCTACACCTTC. Translation gives CASSPPRRGNGYTF. The chain recombines TRBV7-2 with TRBJ1-2; the D gene is possibly TRBD1 (5 bases). The CDR3 is 14 amino acids. Deletions cut 5 bases from V and 6 bases from J, with 16 bases between. The germline V gene encodes CDR1 SGHTA and CDR2 FQGNSA.

V gene TRBV30 combines with J gene TRBJ2-7; D is possibly TRBD1 (6 bases). V was clipped by 4 bases and J by 0 bases, with 7 bases between them. The V gene's germline CDR1 is GTSNPN and CDR2 SVGIG (reference sequence). This CDR3 comprises 12 residues. The CDR3 is CAWTGASYEQYF. DNA for the CDR3: TGTGCCTGGACAGGGGCCTCCTACGAGCAGTACTTC.

J is TRBJ1-5 and V is TRBV3-1 (or the pseudogene TRBV3-2); D is undetermined. V was clipped by 2 bases and J by 4 bases, with 15 bases between them. The CDR3 is 16 amino acids. Germline CDR1 LGHDT, CDR2 YNNKEL (reference sequence). The CDR3 nucleotides read TGTGCCAGCAGCCAAAGCCCCCCGGGTCCAAATCAGCCCCAGCATTTT. Translating gives CASSQSPPGPNQPQHF.

The table lists this clone with a count of one. CDR3 in DNA: TGTGCCAGCAGCGTACTGGGGGCGCCCCCTGGGGCCAACGTCCTGACTTTC. This translates into CASSVLGAPPGANVLTF. This chain connects TRBV9 to TRBJ2-6; the D gene is possibly TRBD1 (6 bases). Germline CDR1 is SGDLS and CDR2 is YYNGEE. The CDR3 is 17 residues long. Trimming stripped 1 base from V and 2 bases from J, with 13 bases between.

The chain recombines TRBV19 with TRBJ1-5; D is ambiguous. This CDR3 has 15 amino acids. Trimming cost V 1 base and J 2 bases, with 9 bases left between them. Germline V CDR1 and CDR2: LNHDA, SQIVND (reference sequence). DNA of the CDR3: TGTGCCAGTAGTATAGTCAGGCAGCGCAATCAGCCCCAGCATTTT. Its translation is CASSIVRQRNQPQHF.

The rearrangement uses TRBV12-3 or TRBV12-4 and TRBJ2-5, with unresolved D. The V gene lost 4 bases and the J gene lost 2 bases, with 8 bases spanning the gap. The CDR3 is 13 residues long. The CDR3 loop reads CASSSNLQETQYF. The DNA for the CDR3 is TGTGCCAGCAGTTCCAACTTACAAGAGACCCAGTACTTC.

The chain carries TRBV18 and TRBJ1-4; D gene uncertain. There are 14 residues in the CDR3. Germline assignment: CDR1 KGHSH and CDR2 LQKENI. The V end lost 1 base, the J end lost 6 bases, and 9 bases lay between the germline ends. CDR3: CASSPLTGDEKLFF. CDR3 coding DNA: TGTGCCAGCTCACCACTAACCGGGGATGAAAAACTGTTTTTT.